This record concerns one T cell receptor beta chain sequence. The second PCR ran about 6 to 11 cycles with a sample-barcoded 5' primer and J-beta primers. From the 5' RACE reads, TCRdb called clonotypes with MiXCR, one entry per CDR3 protein. This repertoire shows under 1,100,000 distinct CDR3 sequences, roughly a quarter found once; its top ten account for around 0.75%. The donors, aged roughly 6 to 100, were healthy Caucasians from Russia. With 6 bases removed from V and 0 bases from J, the gap between germline ends came to 12 bases. Germline assignment: CDR1 ENHRY and CDR2 SYGVKD. The CDR3 spans 14 residues. The entry originates in a study of blood T cells in healthy people across ages. The data were also submitted as part of a second study, on T cells of mothers and their children. That source notes: The study recruited a few healthy Caucasian mothers and their six children as donors. There were over 8.5 million TCR beta CDR3 reads from each mother and 2.5 million to 3.5 million from each child.

V and J are TRBV10-3 and TRBJ2-7; the D gene could be TRBD1 or TRBD2 (5 bases each). The sequenced material came from blood. The receptor comes from a girl aged 2 to 10 in good health. The CDR3 DNA reads TGTGCCATCAGCCAACCGGGACGCTCCTACGAGCAGTACTTC. Its protein is CAISQPGRSYEQYF.